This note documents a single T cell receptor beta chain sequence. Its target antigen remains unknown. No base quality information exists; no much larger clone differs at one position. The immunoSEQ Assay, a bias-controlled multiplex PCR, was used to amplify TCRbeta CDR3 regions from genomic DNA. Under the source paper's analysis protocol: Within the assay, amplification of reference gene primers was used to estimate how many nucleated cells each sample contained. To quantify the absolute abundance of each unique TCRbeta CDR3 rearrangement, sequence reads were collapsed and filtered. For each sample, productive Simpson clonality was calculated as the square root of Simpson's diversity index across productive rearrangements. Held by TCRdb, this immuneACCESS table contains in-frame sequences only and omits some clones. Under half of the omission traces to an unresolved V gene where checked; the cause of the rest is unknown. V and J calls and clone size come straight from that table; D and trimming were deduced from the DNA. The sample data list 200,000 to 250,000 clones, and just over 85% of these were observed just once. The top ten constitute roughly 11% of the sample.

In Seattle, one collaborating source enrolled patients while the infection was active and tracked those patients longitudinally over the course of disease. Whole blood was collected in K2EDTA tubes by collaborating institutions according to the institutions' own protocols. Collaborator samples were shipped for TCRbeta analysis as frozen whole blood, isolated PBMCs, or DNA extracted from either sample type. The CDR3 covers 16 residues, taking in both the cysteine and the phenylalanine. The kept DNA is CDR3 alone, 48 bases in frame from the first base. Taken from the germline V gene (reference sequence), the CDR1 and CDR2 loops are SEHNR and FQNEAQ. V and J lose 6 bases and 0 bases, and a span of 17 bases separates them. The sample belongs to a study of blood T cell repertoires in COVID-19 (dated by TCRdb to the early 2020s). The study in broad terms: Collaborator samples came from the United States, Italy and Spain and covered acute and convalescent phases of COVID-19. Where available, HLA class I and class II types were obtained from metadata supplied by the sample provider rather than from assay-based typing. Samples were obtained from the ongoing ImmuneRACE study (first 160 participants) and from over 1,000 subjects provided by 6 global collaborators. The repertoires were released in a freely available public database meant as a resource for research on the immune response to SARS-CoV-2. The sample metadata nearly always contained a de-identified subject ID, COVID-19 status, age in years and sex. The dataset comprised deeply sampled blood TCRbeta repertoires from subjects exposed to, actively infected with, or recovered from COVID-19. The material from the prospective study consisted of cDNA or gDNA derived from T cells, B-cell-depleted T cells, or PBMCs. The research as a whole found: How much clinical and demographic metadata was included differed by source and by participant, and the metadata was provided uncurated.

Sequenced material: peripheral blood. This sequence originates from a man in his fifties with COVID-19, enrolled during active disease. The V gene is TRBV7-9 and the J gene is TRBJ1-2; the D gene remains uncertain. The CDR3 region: CASRLALGVTNYGYTF. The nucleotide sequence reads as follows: TGTGCCAGCAGACTAGCATTGGGAGTCACTAACTATGGCTACACCTTC.